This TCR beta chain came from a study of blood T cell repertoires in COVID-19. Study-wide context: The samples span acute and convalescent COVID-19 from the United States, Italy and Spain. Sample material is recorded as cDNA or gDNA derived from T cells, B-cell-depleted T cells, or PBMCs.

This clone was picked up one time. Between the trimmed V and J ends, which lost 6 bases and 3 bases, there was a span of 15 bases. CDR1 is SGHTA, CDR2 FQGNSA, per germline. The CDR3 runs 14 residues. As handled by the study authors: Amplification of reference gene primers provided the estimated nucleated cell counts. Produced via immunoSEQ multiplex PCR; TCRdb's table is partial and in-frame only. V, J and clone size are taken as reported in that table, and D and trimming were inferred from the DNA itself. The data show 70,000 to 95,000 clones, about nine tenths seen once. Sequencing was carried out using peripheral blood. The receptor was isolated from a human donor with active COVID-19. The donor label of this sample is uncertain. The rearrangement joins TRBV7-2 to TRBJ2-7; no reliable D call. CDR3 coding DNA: TGTGCCAGCAGTCCTCAGATATCTGGCTACGAGCAGTACTTC. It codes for CASSPQISGYEQYF.